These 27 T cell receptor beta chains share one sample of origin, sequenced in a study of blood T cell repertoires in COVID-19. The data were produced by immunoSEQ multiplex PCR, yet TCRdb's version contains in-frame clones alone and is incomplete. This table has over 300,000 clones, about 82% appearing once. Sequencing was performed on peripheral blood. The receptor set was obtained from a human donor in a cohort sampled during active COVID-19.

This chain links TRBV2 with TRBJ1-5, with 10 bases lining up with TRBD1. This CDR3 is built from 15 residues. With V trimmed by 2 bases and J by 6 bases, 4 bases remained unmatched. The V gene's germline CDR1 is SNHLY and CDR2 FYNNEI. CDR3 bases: TGTGCCAGCAGTGAATCGGGGACAGGGGTTCAGCCCCAGCATTTT. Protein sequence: CASSESGTGVQPQHF.

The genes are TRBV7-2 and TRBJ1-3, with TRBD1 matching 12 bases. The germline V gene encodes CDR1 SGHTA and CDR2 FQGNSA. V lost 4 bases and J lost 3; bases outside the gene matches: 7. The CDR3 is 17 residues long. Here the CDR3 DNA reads TGTGCCAGCAGCTCGAGGGGACAGGGGGCTATTGGAAACACCATATATTTT. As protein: CASSSRGQGAIGNTIYF.

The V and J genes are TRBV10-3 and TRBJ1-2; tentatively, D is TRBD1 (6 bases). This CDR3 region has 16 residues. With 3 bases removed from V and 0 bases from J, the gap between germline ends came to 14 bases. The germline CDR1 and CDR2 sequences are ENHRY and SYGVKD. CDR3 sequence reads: CAISDWTASANYGYTF. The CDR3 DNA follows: TGTGCCATCAGTGACTGGACAGCGTCAGCTAACTATGGCTACACCTTC.

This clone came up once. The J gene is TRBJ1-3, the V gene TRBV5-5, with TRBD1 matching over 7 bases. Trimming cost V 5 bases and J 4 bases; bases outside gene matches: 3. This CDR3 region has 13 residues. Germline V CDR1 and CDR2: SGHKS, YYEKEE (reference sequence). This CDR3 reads CASRGTAGNTIYF. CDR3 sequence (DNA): TGTGCCAGCAGAGGGACAGCGGGAAACACCATATATTTT. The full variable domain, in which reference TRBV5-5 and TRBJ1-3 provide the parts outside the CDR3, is DAGVTQSPTHLIKTRGQQVTLRCSPISGHKSVSWYQQVLGQGPQFIFQYYEKEERGRGNFPDRFSARQFPNYSSELNVNALLLGDSALYLCASRGTAGNTIYFGEGSWLTVV.

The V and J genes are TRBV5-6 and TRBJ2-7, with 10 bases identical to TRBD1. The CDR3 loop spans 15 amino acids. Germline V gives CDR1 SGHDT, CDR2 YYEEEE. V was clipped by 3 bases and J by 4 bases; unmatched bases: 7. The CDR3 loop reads CASSSATGGFYEQYF. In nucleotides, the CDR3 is TGTGCCAGCAGCTCTGCGACAGGGGGCTTTTACGAGCAGTACTTC.

In DNA form, the CDR3 reads TGTGCCAGTAGGGGGGCCCCCAACACTGAAGCTTTCTTT. Translation: CASRGAPNTEAFF. The rearrangement links TRBV19 to TRBJ1-1, with a possible D match to TRBD1 (6 bases). CDR1 is LNHDA, CDR2 SQIVND, per germline (reference sequence). There are 13 residues in the CDR3. V was trimmed by 6 bases and J by 2 bases, leaving 10 bases between them.

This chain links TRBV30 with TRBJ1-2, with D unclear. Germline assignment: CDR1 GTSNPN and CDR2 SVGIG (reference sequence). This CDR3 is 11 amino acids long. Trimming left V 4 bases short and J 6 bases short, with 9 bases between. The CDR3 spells CAWMVLHGYTF. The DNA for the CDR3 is TGTGCCTGGATGGTACTCCATGGCTACACCTTC.

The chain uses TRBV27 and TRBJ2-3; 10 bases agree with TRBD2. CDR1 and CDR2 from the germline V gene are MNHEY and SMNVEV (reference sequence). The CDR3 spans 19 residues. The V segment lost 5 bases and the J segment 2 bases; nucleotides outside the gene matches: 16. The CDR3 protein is CASSELAGSQQYSTDTQYF. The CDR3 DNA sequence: TGTGCCAGCAGTGAACTAGCGGGGTCCCAACAGTACTCCACAGATACGCAGTATTTT.

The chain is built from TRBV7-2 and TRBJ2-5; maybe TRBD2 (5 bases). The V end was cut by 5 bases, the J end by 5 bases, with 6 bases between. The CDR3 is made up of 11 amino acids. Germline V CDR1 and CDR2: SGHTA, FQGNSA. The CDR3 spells CASSPGETQYF. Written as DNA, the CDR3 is TGTGCCAGCAGCCCGGGGGAGACCCAGTACTTC.

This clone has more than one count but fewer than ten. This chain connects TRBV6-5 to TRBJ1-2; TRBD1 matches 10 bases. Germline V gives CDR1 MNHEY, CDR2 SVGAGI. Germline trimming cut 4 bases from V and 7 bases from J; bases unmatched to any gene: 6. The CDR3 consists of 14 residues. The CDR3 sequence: CASSSTGTGVGYTF. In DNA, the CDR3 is TGTGCCAGCAGTTCCACCGGGACAGGGGTTGGCTACACCTTC.

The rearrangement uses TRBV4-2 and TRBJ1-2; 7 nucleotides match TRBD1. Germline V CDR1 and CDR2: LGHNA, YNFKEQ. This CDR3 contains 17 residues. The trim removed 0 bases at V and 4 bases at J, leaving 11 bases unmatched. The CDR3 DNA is TGTGCCAGCAGCCAAGAGGTGGGACAGAAAAATTCCTATGGCTACACCTTC. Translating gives CASSQEVGQKNSYGYTF.

CDR3 amino acids: CASSLGGTNTEAFF. For the CDR3, the DNA is TGTGCCAGCAGCTTGGGGGGGACAAACACTGAAGCTTTCTTT. The chain uses TRBV11-2 and TRBJ1-1, with TRBD1 as a possible D gene (6 bases). Germline V gene data show CDR1 as SGHAT and CDR2 as FQNNGV. The CDR3 has 14 amino acids. V dropped 3 bases and J dropped 2 bases, with 10 bases sitting between them. Full variable domain (outside the CDR3, taken from reference TRBV11-2 and TRBJ1-1): EAGVAQSPRYKIIEKRQSVAFWCNPISGHATLYWYQQILGQGPKLLIQFQNNGVVDDSQLPKDRFSAERLKGVDSTLKIQPAKLEDSAVYLCASSLGGTNTEAFFGQGTRLTVV.

CDR3 coding DNA: TGTGCCAGCAGTCCCTCGGACAGGATGAATTCACCCCTCCACTTT. Translated: CASSPSDRMNSPLHF. The chain is built from TRBV27 and TRBJ1-6; 7 nucleotides agree with TRBD1. CDR1 is MNHEY, CDR2 SMNVEV, per germline (reference sequence). The CDR3 is 15 amino acids. V lost 5 bases, J lost 7 bases, and 8 bases stayed unmatched.

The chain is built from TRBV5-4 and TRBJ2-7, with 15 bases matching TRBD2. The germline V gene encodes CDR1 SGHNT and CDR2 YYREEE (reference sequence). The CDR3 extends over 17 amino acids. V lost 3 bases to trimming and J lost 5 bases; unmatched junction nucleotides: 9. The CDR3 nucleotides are TGTGCCAGCAGCTCAAGGACTAGCGGGGGGGCCTTAAACGAGCAGTACTTC. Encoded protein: CASSSRTSGGALNEQYF.

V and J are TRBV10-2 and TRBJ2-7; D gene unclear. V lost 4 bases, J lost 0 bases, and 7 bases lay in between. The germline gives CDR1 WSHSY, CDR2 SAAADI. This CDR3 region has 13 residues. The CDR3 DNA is TGCGCCAGCAGTGGGCAGGCCTCCTACGAGCAGTACTTC. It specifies CASSGQASYEQYF.

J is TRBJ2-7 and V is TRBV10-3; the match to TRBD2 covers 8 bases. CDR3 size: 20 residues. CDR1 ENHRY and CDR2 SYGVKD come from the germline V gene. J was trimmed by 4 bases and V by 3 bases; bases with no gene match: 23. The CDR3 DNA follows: TGTGCCATCAGTGATCAAGGACGCCACGGGGGGGCCATGAGCAGATACGAGCAGTACTTC. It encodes CAISDQGRHGGAMSRYEQYF.

The DNA of the CDR3 is TGTGCCAGCAGTGACTACCGGGATACCTTCTATGGCTACACCTTC. Encoded protein: CASSDYRDTFYGYTF. The rearrangement links TRBV25-1 to TRBJ1-2, with D hard to call. The germline V and J ends were trimmed by 3 bases and 4 bases, with 15 bases remaining between them. The germline CDR1 and CDR2 sequences are MGHDK and SYGVNS. The CDR3 consists of 15 residues.

Here the CDR3 reads CASRNGGGGSDTQYF. For the CDR3, the DNA is TGTGCCAGCCGGAACGGCGGGGGTGGTTCAGATACGCAGTATTTT. This chain uses TRBV2 with TRBJ2-3; TRBD2 matches 7 bases. After removal of 8 bases from V and 4 bases from J, the junction contained 12 bases not matched to a gene. CDR1 is SNHLY, CDR2 FYNNEI, per germline. The CDR3 consists of 15 residues.

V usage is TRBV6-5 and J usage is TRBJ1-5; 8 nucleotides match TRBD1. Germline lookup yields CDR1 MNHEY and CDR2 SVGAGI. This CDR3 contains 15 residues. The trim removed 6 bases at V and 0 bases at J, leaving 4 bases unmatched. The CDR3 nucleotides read TGTGCCAGCAGGACAGGGGCTAATAGCAATCAGCCCCAGCATTTT. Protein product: CASRTGANSNQPQHF.

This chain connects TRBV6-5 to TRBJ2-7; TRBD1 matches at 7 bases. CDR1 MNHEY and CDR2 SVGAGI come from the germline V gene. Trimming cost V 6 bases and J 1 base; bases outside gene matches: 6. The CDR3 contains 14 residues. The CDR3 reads CASRETGRSYEQYF. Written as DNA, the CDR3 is TGTGCCAGCAGGGAGACAGGGAGATCCTACGAGCAGTACTTC.

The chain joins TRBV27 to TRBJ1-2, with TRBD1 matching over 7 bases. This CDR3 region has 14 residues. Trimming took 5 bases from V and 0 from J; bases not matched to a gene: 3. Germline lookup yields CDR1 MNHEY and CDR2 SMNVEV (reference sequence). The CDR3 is CASSRTGANYGYTF. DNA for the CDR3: TGTGCCAGCAGTCGGACAGGCGCTAACTATGGCTACACCTTC.

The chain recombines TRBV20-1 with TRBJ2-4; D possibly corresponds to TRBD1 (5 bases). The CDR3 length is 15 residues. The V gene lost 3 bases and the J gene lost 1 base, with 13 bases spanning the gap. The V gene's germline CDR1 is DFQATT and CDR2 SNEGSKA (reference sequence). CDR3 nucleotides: TGCAGTGCTAGTACAGGTTGGGTGGCCAAAAACATTCAGTACTTC. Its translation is CSASTGWVAKNIQYF.

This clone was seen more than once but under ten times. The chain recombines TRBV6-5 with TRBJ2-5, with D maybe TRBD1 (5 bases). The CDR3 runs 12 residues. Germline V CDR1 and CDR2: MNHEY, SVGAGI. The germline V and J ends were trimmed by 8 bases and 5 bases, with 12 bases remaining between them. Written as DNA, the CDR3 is TGTGCCAGCCAGGGTAGGCGGGAGACCCAGTACTTC. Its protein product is CASQGRRETQYF.

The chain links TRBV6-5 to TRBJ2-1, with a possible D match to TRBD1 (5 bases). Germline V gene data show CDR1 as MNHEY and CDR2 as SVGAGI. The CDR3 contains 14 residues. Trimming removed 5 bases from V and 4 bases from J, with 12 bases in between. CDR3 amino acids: CASSPQGIYNEQFF. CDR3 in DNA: TGTGCCAGCAGTCCCCAGGGAATTTACAATGAGCAGTTCTTC.

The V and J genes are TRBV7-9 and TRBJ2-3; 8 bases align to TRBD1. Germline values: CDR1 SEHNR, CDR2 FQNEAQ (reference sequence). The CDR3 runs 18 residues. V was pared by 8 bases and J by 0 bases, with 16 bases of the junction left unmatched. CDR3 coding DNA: TGTGCCAGCGTAAGACAGGGGACAATCCGGCACAGCACAGATACGCAGTATTTT. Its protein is CASVRQGTIRHSTDTQYF.

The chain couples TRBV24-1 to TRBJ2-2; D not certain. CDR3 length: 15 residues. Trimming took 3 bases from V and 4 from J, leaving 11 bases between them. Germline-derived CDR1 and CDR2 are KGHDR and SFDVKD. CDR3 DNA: TGTGCCACCAGTGATAGTCCCCCGAGCACCGGGGAGCTGTTTTTT. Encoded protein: CATSDSPPSTGELFF.

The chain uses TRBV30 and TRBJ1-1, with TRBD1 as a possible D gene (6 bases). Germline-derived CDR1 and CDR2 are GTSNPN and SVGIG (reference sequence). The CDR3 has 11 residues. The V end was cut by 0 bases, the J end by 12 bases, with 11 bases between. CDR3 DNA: TGTGCCTGGAGTGTACTAGGGGGACCTTTCTTT. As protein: CAWSVLGGPFF.